These 9 T cell receptor beta chains originate from one sample sequenced in a study of T cell repertoires in cytomegalovirus infection. TCRdb re-called the reads with MiXCR, one entry per CDR3 protein. In the table there are approximately 700,000 distinct CDR3 sequences, 35% of which are singletons. The sequenced sample was PBMCs. The receptors here all came from a human donor in good health (CMV status not recorded). Some clones in this sample may be carry-over from other donors' samples.

This clonotype appeared a few times. The rearrangement uses TRBV12-3 or TRBV12-4 and TRBJ2-7; no clear D gene. Trimming left V 5 bases short and J 0 bases short, with 8 bases between. This CDR3 comprises 13 residues. The CDR3 nucleotides are TGTGCCAGCAGTCCCCAACTCTCCTACGAGCAGTACTTC. Translated, it gives CASSPQLSYEQYF.

This rearrangement joins TRBV20-1 to TRBJ2-1; 11 bases are shared with TRBD2. Germline values: CDR1 DFQATT, CDR2 SNEGSKA (reference sequence). The V segment lost 1 base and the J segment 11 bases; nucleotides outside the gene matches: 10. The CDR3 spans 15 residues. CDR3 nucleotide sequence: TGCAGTGCTAGAGTTACTAGCGGGAGTGTGTGGAAGCAGTTCTTC. It encodes CSARVTSGSVWKQFF.

This clonotype occurred many times. V and J are TRBV7-2 and TRBJ1-2, with D maybe TRBD1 (5 bases). This CDR3 has 13 amino acids. V shed 3 bases and J shed 2 bases, with 7 bases lying between them. CDR1 is SGHTA and CDR2 is FQGNSA in the germline V gene. CDR3 loop: CASSFRVNYGYTF. CDR3 in DNA: TGTGCCAGCAGCTTCAGGGTAAACTATGGCTACACCTTC.

In this sample, this clonotype turned up once. The V gene is TRBV20-1, the J gene TRBJ2-2; 10 bases are a match to TRBD1. Germline CDR1 DFQATT, CDR2 SNEGSKA (reference sequence). This CDR3 has 15 amino acids. The V gene end was trimmed by 6 bases and the J gene end by 6 bases; junction bases not matched to a gene: 10. Here the CDR3 reads CSALRTGGVAGELFF. Written as DNA, the CDR3 is TGCAGTGCGCTCCGGACAGGGGGAGTAGCCGGGGAGCTGTTTTTT.

This clonotype was recorded only once. The chain employs TRBV2 and TRBJ2-7, with D possibly being TRBD2 (5 bases). Germline lookup yields CDR1 SNHLY and CDR2 FYNNEI. This CDR3 comprises 14 residues. V dropped 4 bases and J dropped 4 bases, with 14 bases sitting between them. DNA of the CDR3: TGTGCCAGCAGTGGTCTAACTAGTCCTTACGAGCAGTACTTC. It codes for CASSGLTSPYEQYF. The full variable domain, rest sourced from reference TRBV2 and TRBJ2-7, is EPEVTQTPSHQVTQMGQEVILRCVPISNHLYFYWYRQILGQKVEFLVSFYNNEISEKSEIFDDQFSVERPDGSNFTLKIRSTKLEDSAMYFCASSGLTSPYEQYFGPGTRLTVT.

This chain uses TRBV12-3 or TRBV12-4 with TRBJ2-3; 15 bases are a match to TRBD2. Trimming cost V 3 bases and J 2 bases; bases outside gene matches: 9. There are 19 residues in the CDR3. The CDR3 DNA is TGTGCCAGCAGTTTGGGACTAGCGGGGGGCCCGTACCCCACAGATACGCAGTATTTT. It yields the protein CASSLGLAGGPYPTDTQYF.

This clonotype is a singleton in its sample. This may arise from a read error, as a much more abundant clone is one base away. V is TRBV28 and J is TRBJ1-6; maybe TRBD1 (6 bases). The CDR3 totals 12 residues. Trimming removed 6 bases from V and 9 bases from J, with 9 bases in between. Germline lookup yields CDR1 MDHEN and CDR2 SYDVKM. The chain's CDR3 is CASSQGSSPLHF. The CDR3 DNA sequence: TGTGCCAGCAGCCAGGGGTCTTCACCCCTCCACTTT.

V usage is TRBV12-3 or TRBV12-4 and J usage is TRBJ2-3; D is possibly TRBD1 (6 bases). The germline V and J ends were trimmed by 6 bases and 7 bases, with 20 bases remaining between them. There are 15 residues in the CDR3. The CDR3 DNA follows: TGTGCCAGCAGCCAAATCCTGAGACAGGCAAATACGCAGTATTTT. Translating it yields CASSQILRQANTQYF.

The chain is built from TRBV29-1 and TRBJ1-2; 7 bases are shared with TRBD1. The junction had 7 bases not matched to a gene; V was cut back by 7 bases and J by 5 bases. Germline CDR1 SQVTM, CDR2 ANQGSEA. The CDR3 has 12 residues. The CDR3 reads CSAPGGAYGYTF. CDR3 bases: TGCAGCGCCCCAGGGGGGGCATATGGCTACACCTTC.